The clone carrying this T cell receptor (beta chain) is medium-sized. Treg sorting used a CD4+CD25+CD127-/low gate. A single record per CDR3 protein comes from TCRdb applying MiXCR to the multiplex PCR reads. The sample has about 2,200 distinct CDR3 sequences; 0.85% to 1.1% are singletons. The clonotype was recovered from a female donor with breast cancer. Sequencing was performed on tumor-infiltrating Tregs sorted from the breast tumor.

CDR3 nucleotide sequence: TGTGCCAGCAGTCTGAAGACAGCTAACTATGGCTACACCTTC. This sequence encodes CASSLKTANYGYTF. This sequence joins TRBV12-3 or TRBV12-4 and TRBJ1-2, with D possibly TRBD1 on 5 matching bases. V was trimmed by 5 bases and J by 0 bases, leaving 10 bases between them. The CDR3 is 14 residues long.